Sequencing of this T cell receptor beta chain was carried out in a study of T cell changes during pregnancy in multiple sclerosis. V shed 3 bases and J 4 bases; nucleotides not matched to a gene: 7. CDR1 and CDR2 from the germline V gene are SGHTA and FQGNSA. The length of the CDR3 is 15 residues. TCRdb's table, derived via immunoSEQ multiplex PCR, lists solely in-frame clones and lacks some. This sample has 30,000 to 40,000 clones, with just over 90% found just once. Sample: CD4+ T cells from peripheral blood mononuclear cells, taken in the third trimester of pregnancy. The source of this sequence is a female donor with multiple sclerosis, enrolled in a pregnancy study. The chain recombines TRBV7-2 with TRBJ2-7, with 9 nucleotides matching TRBD2. In DNA form, the CDR3 reads TGTGCCAGCAGCTTGGCGGGAGGGCCTGCGTACGAGCAGTACTTC. Protein: CASSLAGGPAYEQYF.